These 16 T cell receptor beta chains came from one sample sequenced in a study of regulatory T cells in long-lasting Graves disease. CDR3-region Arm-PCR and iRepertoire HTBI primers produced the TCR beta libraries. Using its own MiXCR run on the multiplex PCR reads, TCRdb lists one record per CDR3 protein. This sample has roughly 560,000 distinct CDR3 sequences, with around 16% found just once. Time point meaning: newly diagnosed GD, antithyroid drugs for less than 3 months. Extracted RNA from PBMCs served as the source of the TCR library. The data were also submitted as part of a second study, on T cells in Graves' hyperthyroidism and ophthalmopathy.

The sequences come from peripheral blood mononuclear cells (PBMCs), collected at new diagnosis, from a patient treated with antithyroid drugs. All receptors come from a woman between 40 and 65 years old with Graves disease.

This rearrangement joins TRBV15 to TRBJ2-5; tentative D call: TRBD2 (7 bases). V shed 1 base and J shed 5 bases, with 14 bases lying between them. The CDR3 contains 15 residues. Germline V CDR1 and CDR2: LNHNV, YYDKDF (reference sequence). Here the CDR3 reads CATSRVGGGVETQYF. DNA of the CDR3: TGTGCCACCAGCAGAGTAGGGGGGGGAGTGGAGACCCAGTACTTC.

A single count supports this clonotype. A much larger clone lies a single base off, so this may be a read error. The CDR3 loop is CASSPAGNIKYF. The CDR3 DNA reads TGTGCCAGCAGCCCCGCTGGGAACATTAAGTACTTC. This rearrangement joins TRBV3-1 to TRBJ2-4; the D is unclear. From germline, CDR1 is LGHDT and CDR2 YNNKEL (reference sequence). The CDR3 extends over 12 amino acids.

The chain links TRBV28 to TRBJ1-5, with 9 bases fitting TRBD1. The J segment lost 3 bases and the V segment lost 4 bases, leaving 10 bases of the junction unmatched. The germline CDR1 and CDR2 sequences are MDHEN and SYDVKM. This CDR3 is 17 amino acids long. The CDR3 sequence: CASSSPGQGFNNQPQHF. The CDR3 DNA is TGTGCCAGCAGTTCCCCCGGACAGGGGTTCAACAATCAGCCCCAGCATTTT.

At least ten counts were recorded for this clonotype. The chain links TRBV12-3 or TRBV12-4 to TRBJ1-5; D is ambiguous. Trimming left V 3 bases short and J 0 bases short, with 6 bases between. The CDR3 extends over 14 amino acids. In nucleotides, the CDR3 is TGTGCCAGCAGTTTTGTTGCTAGCAATCAGCCCCAGCATTTT. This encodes CASSFVASNQPQHF.

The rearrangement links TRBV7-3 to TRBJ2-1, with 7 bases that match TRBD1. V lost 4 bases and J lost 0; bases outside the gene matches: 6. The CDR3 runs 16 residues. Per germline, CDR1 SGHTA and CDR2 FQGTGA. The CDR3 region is CASSSWGQSSYNEQFF. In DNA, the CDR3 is TGTGCCAGCAGCTCATGGGGACAGAGCTCCTACAATGAGCAGTTCTTC.

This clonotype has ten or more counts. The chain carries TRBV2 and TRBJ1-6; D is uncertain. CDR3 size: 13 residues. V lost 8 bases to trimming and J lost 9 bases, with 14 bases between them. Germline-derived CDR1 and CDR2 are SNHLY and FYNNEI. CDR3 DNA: TGTGCCAGCTTGGAGGAAGTTGGTTCACCCCTCCACTTT. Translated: CASLEEVGSPLHF.

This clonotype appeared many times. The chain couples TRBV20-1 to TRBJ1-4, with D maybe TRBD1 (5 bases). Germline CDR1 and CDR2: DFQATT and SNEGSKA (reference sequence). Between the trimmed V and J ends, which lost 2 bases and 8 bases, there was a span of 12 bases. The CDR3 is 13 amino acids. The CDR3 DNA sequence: TGCAGTGCTAGATTGGCAGGGTTGGAAAAACTGTTTTTT. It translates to CSARLAGLEKLFF.

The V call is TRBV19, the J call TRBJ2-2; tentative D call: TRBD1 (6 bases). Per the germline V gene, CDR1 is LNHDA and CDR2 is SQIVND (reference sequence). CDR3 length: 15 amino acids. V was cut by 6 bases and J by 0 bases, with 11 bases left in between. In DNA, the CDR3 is TGTGCCAGTAGCACCCAGGGGTCGAACACCGGGGAGCTGTTTTTT. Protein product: CASSTQGSNTGELFF.

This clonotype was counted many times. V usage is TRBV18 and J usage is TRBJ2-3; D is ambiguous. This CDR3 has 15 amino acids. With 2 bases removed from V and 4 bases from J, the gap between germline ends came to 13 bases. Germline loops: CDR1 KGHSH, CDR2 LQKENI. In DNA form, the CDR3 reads TGTGCCAGCTCACCATCAATAGGCTGGGCAGATACGCAGTATTTT. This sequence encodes CASSPSIGWADTQYF.

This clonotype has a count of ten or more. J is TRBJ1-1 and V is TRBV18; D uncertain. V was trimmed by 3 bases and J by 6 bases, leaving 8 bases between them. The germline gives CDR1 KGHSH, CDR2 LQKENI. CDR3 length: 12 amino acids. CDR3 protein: CASSPDIAEAFF. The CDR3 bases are TGTGCCAGCTCACCCGATATCGCTGAAGCTTTCTTT. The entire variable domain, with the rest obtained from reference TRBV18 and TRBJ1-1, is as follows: NAGVMQNPRHLVRRRGQEARLRCSPMKGHSHVYWYRQLPEEGLKFMVYLQKENIIDESGMPKERFSAEFPKEGPSILRIQQVVRGDSAAYFCASSPDIAEAFFGQGTRLTVV.

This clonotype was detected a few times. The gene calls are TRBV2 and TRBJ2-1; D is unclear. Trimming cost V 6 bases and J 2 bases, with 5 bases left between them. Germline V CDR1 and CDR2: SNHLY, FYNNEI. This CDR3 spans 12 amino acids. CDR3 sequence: CASRGTYNEQFF. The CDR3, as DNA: TGTGCCAGCAGGGGGACCTACAATGAGCAGTTCTTC.

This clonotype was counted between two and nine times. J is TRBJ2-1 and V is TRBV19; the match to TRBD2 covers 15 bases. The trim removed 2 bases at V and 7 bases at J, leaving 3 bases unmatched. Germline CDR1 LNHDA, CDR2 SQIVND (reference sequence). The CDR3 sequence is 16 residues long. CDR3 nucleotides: TGTGCCAGTAGTATACGGACTAGCGGGGGGGCAAATGAGCAGTTCTTC. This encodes CASSIRTSGGANEQFF.

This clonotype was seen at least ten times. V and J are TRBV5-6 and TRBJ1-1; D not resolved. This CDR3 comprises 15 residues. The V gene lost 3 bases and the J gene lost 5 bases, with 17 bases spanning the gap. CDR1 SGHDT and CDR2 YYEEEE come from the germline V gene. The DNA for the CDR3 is TGTGCCAGCAGCTCCACACTGGCGGCGGGGACTGAAGCTTTCTTT. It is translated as CASSSTLAAGTEAFF. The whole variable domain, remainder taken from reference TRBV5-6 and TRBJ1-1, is DAGVTQSPTHLIKTRGQQVTLRCSPKSGHDTVSWYQQALGQGPQFIFQYYEEEERQRGNFPDRFSGHQFPNYSSELNVNALLLGDSALYLCASSSTLAAGTEAFFGQGTRLTVV.

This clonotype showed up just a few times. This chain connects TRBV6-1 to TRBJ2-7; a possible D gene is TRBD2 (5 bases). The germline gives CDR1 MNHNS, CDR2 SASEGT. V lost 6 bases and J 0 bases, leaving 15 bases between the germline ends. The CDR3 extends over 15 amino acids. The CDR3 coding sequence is TGTGCCAGCAGCTCCGGGGTTAGGCGCTCCTACGAGCAGTACTTC. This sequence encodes CASSSGVRRSYEQYF.

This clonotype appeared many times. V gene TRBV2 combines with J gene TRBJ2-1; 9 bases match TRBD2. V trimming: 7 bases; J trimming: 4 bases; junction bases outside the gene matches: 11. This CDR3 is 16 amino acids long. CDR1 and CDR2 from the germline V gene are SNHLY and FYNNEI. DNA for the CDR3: TGTGCCAGCAAGAGCGGGGGGTCGTCTACTTACAATGAGCAGTTCTTC. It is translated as CASKSGGSSTYNEQFF.

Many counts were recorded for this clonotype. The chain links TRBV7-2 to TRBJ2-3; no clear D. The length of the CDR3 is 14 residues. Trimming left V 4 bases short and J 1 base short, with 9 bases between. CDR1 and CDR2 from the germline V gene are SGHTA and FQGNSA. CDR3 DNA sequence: TGTGCCAGCAGCTCACAAGTGGGCACAGATACGCAGTATTTT. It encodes CASSSQVGTDTQYF.